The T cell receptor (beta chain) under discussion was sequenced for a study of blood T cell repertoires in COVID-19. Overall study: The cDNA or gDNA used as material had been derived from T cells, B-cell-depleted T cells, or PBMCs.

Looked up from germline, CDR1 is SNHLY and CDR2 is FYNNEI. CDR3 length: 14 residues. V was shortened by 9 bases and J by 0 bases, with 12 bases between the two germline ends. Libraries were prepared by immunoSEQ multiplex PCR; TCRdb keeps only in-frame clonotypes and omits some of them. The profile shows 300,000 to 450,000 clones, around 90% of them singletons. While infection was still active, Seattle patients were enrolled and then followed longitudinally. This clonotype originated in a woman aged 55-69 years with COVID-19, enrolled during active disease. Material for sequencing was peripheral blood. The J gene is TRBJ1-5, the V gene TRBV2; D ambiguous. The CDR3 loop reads CASRGAYSNQPQHF. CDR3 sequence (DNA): TGTGCCAGTCGGGGAGCCTATAGCAATCAGCCCCAGCATTTT.